This T cell receptor beta chain was obtained from a study of T cells in Graves' hyperthyroidism and ophthalmopathy. The investigators amplified TCR beta CDR3 regions from RNA transcripts. TCR CDR3 underwent first-round RT-PCR with the HTBI primer set. TCRdb called the multiplex PCR reads again in MiXCR, with one record for every CDR3 protein. The profile shows more than 500,000 distinct CDR3 sequences, roughly 14% of them singletons. Ophthalmopathy patients all had a Clinical Activity Score of at least 3, a NOSPECS grade of at least 4 and disease under 3 months old. This clonotype was seen many times. Antigen unknown. The V end was cut by 4 bases, the J end by 5 bases, with 17 bases between. This CDR3 is 15 amino acids long. CDR1 MDHEN and CDR2 SYDVKM come from the germline V gene. Findings and limits, study-wide: A model built on 13 V-J features separated ophthalmopathy from stable hyperthyroidism.

The material sequenced was blood. This TCR derives from a woman aged 40 to 55 with Graves' ophthalmopathy. The J gene is TRBJ1-1, the V gene TRBV28, with D possibly being TRBD1 (5 bases). CDR3 in DNA: TGTGCCAGCAGTTCTCTAGGGGTCTGGGGAACTGAAGCTTTCTTT. Protein sequence: CASSSLGVWGTEAFF.